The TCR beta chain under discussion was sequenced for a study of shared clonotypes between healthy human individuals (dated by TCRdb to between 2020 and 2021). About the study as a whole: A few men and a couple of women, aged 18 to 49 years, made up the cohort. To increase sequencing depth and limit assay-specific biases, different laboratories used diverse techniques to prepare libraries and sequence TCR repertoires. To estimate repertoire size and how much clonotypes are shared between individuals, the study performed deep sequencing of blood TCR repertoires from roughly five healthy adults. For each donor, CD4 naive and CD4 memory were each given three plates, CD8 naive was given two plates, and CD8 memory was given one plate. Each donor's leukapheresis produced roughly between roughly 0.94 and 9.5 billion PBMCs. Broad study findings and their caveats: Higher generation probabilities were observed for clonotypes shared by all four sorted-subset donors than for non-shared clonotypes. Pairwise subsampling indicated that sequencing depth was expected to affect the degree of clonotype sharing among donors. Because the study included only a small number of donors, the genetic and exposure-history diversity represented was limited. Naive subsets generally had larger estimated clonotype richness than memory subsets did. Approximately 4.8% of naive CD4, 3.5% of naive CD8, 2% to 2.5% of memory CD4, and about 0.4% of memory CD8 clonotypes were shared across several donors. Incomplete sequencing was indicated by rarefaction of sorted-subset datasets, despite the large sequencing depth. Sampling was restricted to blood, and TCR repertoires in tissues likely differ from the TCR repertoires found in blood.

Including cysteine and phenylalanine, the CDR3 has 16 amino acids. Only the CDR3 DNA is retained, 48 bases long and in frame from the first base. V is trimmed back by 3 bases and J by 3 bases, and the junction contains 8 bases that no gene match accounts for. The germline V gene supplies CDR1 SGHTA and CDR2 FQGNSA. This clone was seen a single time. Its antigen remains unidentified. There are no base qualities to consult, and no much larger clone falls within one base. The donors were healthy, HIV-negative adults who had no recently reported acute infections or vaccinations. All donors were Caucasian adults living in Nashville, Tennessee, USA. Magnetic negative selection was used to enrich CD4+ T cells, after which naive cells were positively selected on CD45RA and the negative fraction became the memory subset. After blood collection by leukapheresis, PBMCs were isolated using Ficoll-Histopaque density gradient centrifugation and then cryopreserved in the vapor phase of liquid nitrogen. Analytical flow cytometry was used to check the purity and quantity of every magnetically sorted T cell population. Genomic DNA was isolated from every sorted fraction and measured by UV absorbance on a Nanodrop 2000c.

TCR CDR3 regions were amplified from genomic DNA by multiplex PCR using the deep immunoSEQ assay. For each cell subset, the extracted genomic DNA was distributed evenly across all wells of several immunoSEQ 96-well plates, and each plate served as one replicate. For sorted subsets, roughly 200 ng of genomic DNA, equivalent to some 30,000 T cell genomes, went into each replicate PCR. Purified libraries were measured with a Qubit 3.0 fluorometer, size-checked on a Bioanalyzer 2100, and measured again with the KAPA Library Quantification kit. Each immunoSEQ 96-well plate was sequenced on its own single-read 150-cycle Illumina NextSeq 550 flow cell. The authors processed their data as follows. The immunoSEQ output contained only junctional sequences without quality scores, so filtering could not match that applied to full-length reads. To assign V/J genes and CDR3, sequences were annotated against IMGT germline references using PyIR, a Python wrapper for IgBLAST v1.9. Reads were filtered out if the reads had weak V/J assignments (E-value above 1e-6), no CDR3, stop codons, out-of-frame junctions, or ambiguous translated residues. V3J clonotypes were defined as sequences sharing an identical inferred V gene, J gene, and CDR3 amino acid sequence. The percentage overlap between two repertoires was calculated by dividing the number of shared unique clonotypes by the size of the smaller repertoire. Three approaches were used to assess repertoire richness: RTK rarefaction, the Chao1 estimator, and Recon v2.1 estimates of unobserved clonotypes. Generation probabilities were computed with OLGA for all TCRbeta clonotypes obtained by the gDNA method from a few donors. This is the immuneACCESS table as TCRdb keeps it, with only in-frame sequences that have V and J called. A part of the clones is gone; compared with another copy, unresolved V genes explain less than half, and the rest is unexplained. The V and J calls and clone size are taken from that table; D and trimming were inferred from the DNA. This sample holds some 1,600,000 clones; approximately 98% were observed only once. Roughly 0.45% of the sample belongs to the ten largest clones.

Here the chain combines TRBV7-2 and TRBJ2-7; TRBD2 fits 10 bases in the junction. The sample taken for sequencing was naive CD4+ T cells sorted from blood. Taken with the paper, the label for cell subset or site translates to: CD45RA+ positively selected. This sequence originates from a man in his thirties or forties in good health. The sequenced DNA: TGTGCCAGCAGCTTTGGTGTCGCTAGCGGGAGCTACGAGCAGTACTTC. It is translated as CASSFGVASGSYEQYF.